A single sample gave rise to the 22 T cell receptor beta chains below, sequenced in a study of blood T cell repertoires in COVID-19. Generated by immunoSEQ multiplex PCR, the TCRdb table keeps only in-frame clones and is missing some. Among about 110,000 clones listed, around 81% were seen once. Sequenced sample: peripheral blood. Receptors originate from a woman between 70 and 85 years old with acute or convalescent COVID-19.

The chain has TRBV7-2 and TRBJ1-3, with D perhaps matching TRBD1 (5 bases). The CDR3 contains 15 residues. The germline CDR1 and CDR2 sequences are SGHTA and FQGNSA. The ends were cut back, 4 bases at V and 3 bases at J, with 13 bases in the middle. The CDR3 here is CASSSSGGSGNTIYF. The CDR3 nucleotides read TGTGCCAGCAGCTCGAGCGGGGGGAGTGGAAACACCATATATTTT.

The J gene is TRBJ1-4, the V gene TRBV5-6, with 7 bases fitting TRBD1. The CDR3 extends over 16 amino acids. Germline V CDR1 and CDR2: SGHDT, YYEEEE. Trimming at V came to 0 bases and at J to 5 bases, leaving 7 bases not matched to a gene. The CDR3: CASSLAPTGLNEKLFF. As DNA, the CDR3 is TGTGCCAGCAGCTTGGCCCCGACAGGGCTAAATGAAAAACTGTTTTTT.

The chain couples TRBV29-1 to TRBJ1-4; possibly TRBD1 for D (6 bases). Trimming stripped 1 base from V and 8 bases from J, with 11 bases between. CDR3 length: 13 residues. Germline V gene lookup returns CDR1 SQVTM and CDR2 ANQGSEA. CDR3 in amino acids: CSVEANREEKLFF. As DNA, the CDR3 is TGCAGCGTTGAAGCCAACAGGGAAGAAAAACTGTTTTTT.

The CDR3 loop is CASWAGWGTQYF. DNA of the CDR3: TGTGCCAGTTGGGCAGGGTGGGGTACGCAGTATTTT. This chain connects TRBV19 to TRBJ2-3; perhaps TRBD1 as D (5 bases). The germline V and J ends were trimmed by 8 bases and 8 bases, with 14 bases remaining between them. Germline V gives CDR1 LNHDA, CDR2 SQIVND (reference sequence). CDR3 length: 12 amino acids.

The chain employs TRBV28 and TRBJ1-1; D not certain. This CDR3 is built from 13 residues. Germline V gives CDR1 MDHEN, CDR2 SYDVKM. V was clipped by 6 bases and J by 11 bases, with 19 bases between them. In nucleotides, the CDR3 is TGTGCCAGCAGCCCCCCCGGCACCACAGACGCTTTCTTT. Its protein is CASSPPGTTDAFF.

V usage is TRBV18 and J usage is TRBJ1-5, with D uncertain. Looked up from germline, CDR1 is KGHSH and CDR2 is LQKENI. Trimming pared 5 bases from V and 11 bases from J, leaving 16 bases between. CDR3 length: 13 amino acids. CDR3 in DNA: TGTGCCAGCTCATCAGCTTTGAACCAGGCCCAGCATTTT. Protein product: CASSSALNQAQHF.

The chain is built from TRBV3-1 (or the pseudogene TRBV3-2) and TRBJ1-1, with TRBD1 as a possible D gene (5 bases). This CDR3 has 19 residues. Trimming removed 1 base at V and 4 bases at J, with 25 bases between. The germline gives CDR1 LGHDT, CDR2 YNNKEL (reference sequence). The CDR3, as DNA: TGTGCCAGCAGCCAAGCCAATTACCTTGCGGGGCCTGGTACCACTGAAGCTTTCTTT. Translation gives CASSQANYLAGPGTTEAFF.

The CDR3 coding sequence is TGTGCCACCAGCAGAGACGAAGCGGGAGGGTCTACCTACAATGAGCAGTTCTTC. It specifies CATSRDEAGGSTYNEQFF. The V call is TRBV15, the J call TRBJ2-1; 10 bases are shared with TRBD2. Trimming took 0 bases from V and 2 from J; bases not matched to a gene: 7. Germline V gene data show CDR1 as LNHNV and CDR2 as YYDKDF (reference sequence). CDR3 length: 18 residues.

The V and J genes are TRBV28 and TRBJ1-4, with TRBD1 matching over 7 bases. This CDR3 comprises 15 residues. Trimming removed 8 bases from V and 11 bases from J; junction bases left unmatched: 17. CDR1 MDHEN and CDR2 SYDVKM come from the germline V gene. CDR3 sequence (DNA): TGTGCCAGCGAGAATTCGGGACAGATGAGGGAGAAACTGTTTTTT. This codes for CASENSGQMREKLFF.

CDR3 sequence reads: CASSPGTGSRYTF. The CDR3, as DNA: TGCGCCAGCAGCCCCGGGACAGGGTCGCGATACACCTTC. This rearrangement joins TRBV4-3 to TRBJ1-2; 9 bases match TRBD1. This CDR3 is 13 amino acids long. V was pared by 4 bases and J by 11 bases, with 8 bases of the junction left unmatched. CDR1 and CDR2 (germline): LGHNA, YSLEER.

V usage is TRBV28 and J usage is TRBJ1-2, with D possibly being TRBD1 (5 bases). Per the germline V gene, CDR1 is MDHEN and CDR2 is SYDVKM. CDR3 length: 15 amino acids. The V end lost 5 bases, the J end lost 2 bases, and 15 bases lay between the germline ends. This chain's CDR3 is CASSTIAKGNYGYTF. In nucleotides, the CDR3 is TGTGCCAGCAGTACAATCGCCAAGGGGAACTATGGCTACACCTTC.

This chain uses TRBV11-3 with TRBJ2-7; TRBD2 is a possible D gene (6 bases). The V gene lost 2 bases and the J gene lost 1 base, with 12 bases spanning the gap. CDR1 and CDR2 from the germline V gene are SGHNT and YENEEA. The CDR3 is 15 residues long. Written as DNA, the CDR3 is TGTGCCAGCAGCTTATCTGGGGGAGGTTCCTACGAGCAGTACTTC. Its protein product is CASSLSGGGSYEQYF.

The chain links TRBV18 to TRBJ1-5, with a tentative D call TRBD1 (6 bases). Trimming pared 2 bases from V and 2 bases from J, leaving 16 bases between. The CDR3 is 17 residues long. Germline V gives CDR1 KGHSH, CDR2 LQKENI. CDR3 region: CASSPSLQGGGNQPQHF. The CDR3 DNA follows: TGTGCCAGCTCACCAAGTCTACAGGGCGGTGGCAATCAGCCCCAGCATTTT. Using reference TRBV18 and TRBJ1-5 for the parts outside the CDR3, the full variable domain is NAGVMQNPRHLVRRRGQEARLRCSPMKGHSHVYWYRQLPEEGLKFMVYLQKENIIDESGMPKERFSAEFPKEGPSILRIQQVVRGDSAAYFCASSPSLQGGGNQPQHFGDGTRLSIL.

This chain joins TRBV5-4 and TRBJ1-6; D possibly corresponds to TRBD1 (6 bases). This CDR3 contains 17 residues. Germline V gives CDR1 SGHNT, CDR2 YYREEE (reference sequence). V was clipped by 3 bases and J by 4 bases, with 17 bases between them. The CDR3 is CASSSGRDRSYNSPLHF. CDR3 coding DNA: TGTGCCAGCAGCTCCGGGCGCGACAGGTCTTATAATTCACCCCTCCACTTT.

The genes are TRBV2 and TRBJ1-1; D is undetermined. CDR3 length: 13 amino acids. With 6 bases removed from V and 1 base from J, the gap between germline ends came to 9 bases. Germline CDR1 reads SNHLY; CDR2 reads FYNNEI. The CDR3 reads CASSFHGNTEAFF. In DNA, the CDR3 is TGTGCCAGCAGCTTCCACGGGAACACTGAAGCTTTCTTT. The entire variable domain, with the rest obtained from reference TRBV2 and TRBJ1-1, is as follows: EPEVTQTPSHQVTQMGQEVILRCVPISNHLYFYWYRQILGQKVEFLVSFYNNEISEKSEIFDDQFSVERPDGSNFTLKIRSTKLEDSAMYFCASSFHGNTEAFFGQGTRLTVV.

This CDR3 reads CASSPPGLALNEQFF. CDR3 sequence (DNA): TGTGCCAGCAGCCCCCCGGGACTAGCGCTGAATGAGCAGTTCTTC. J is TRBJ2-1 and V is TRBV7-9; 10 nucleotides match TRBD2. The trim removed 5 bases at V and 7 bases at J, leaving 8 bases unmatched. The CDR3 spans 15 residues. Germline V gene data show CDR1 as SEHNR and CDR2 as FQNEAQ (reference sequence). The full variable domain, in which reference TRBV7-9 and TRBJ2-1 provide the parts outside the CDR3, is DTGVSQNPRHKITKRGQNVTFRCDPISEHNRLYWYRQTLGQGPEFLTYFQNEAQLEKSRLLSDRFSAERPKGSFSTLEIQRTEQGDSAMYLCASSPPGLALNEQFFGPGTRLTVL.

This clone was recorded a few times. This chain connects TRBV9 to TRBJ2-3; D unclear. Trimming removed 4 bases at V and 2 bases at J, with 17 bases between. CDR1 and CDR2 from the germline V gene are SGDLS and YYNGEE. The CDR3 is 16 residues long. CDR3 loop: CASSPRRGEATDTQYF. The CDR3 coding sequence is TGTGCCAGCAGCCCAAGGCGAGGCGAGGCCACAGATACGCAGTATTTT.

As concerns this clone: A much larger clone lies a single base off, so this may be a read error. The sample has other DNA sequences that encode this CDR3 too. The V gene is TRBV3-1 (or the pseudogene TRBV3-2), the J gene TRBJ1-2; no clear D. The V gene lost 0 bases and the J gene lost 4 bases, with 3 bases spanning the gap. CDR3 length: 12 residues. CDR1 and CDR2 from the germline V gene are LGHDT and YNNKEL (reference sequence). This CDR3 reads CASSQDSYGYTF. In DNA, the CDR3 is TGTGCCAGCAGCCAAGATAGCTATGGCTACACCTTC.

The chain employs TRBV11-2 and TRBJ1-2; D is unclear. The CDR3 covers 14 residues. Germline-derived CDR1 and CDR2 are SGHAT and FQNNGV. V was shortened by 0 bases and J by 0 bases, with 5 bases between the two germline ends. The CDR3 sequence is CASSLDHSNYGYTF. The CDR3 DNA is TGTGCCAGCAGCTTAGATCATTCTAACTATGGCTACACCTTC.

The V gene is TRBV30, the J gene TRBJ2-2; D may be TRBD1 (6 bases). CDR3 length: 16 residues. V lost 1 base and J lost 0, with 12 bases in between. CDR1 is GTSNPN, CDR2 SVGIG, per germline (reference sequence). Here the CDR3 DNA reads TGTGCCTGGAGTGCCGGAGACAGGCCGAACACCGGGGAGCTGTTTTTT. Its translation is CAWSAGDRPNTGELFF.

V and J are TRBV5-1 and TRBJ2-5; 10 positions match TRBD1. With 4 bases clipped from V and 5 bases from J, the junction kept 5 bases outside the gene matches. Germline CDR1 is SGHRS and CDR2 is YFSETQ. The CDR3 is made up of 14 amino acids. CDR3 DNA: TGCGCCAGCAGCGTGACAGGGGGCGCGGAGACCCAGTACTTC. Its protein product is CASSVTGGAETQYF.

This chain joins TRBV7-2 and TRBJ2-5; D is perhaps TRBD1 (6 bases). The CDR3 consists of 15 residues. Deletions cut 5 bases from V and 4 bases from J, with 17 bases between. The germline V gene has CDR1 SGHTA and CDR2 FQGNSA. The CDR3 loop is CASSGHWGRGETQYF. The CDR3 nucleotides read TGTGCCAGCAGCGGCCATTGGGGCAGGGGAGAGACCCAGTACTTC. The full variable domain, in which reference TRBV7-2 and TRBJ2-5 provide the parts outside the CDR3, is GAGVSQSPSNKVTEKGKDVELRCDPISGHTALYWYRQSLGQGLEFLIYFQGNSAPDKSGLPSDRFSAERTGGSVSTLTIQRTQQEDSAVYLCASSGHWGRGETQYFGPGTRLLVL.